What follows are 15 T cell receptor beta chains derived from one specimen sequenced in a study of OX40 agonist ivuxolimab in advanced cancers. Measured with immunoSEQ multiplex PCR; TCRdb has only the in-frame clones, and not every one. The table has roughly 60,000 clones, 84% seen once. The input for sequencing was CD4+ or CD8+ T cells sorted from blood, taken in a trial of the OX40 agonist ivuxolimab. These receptors originate from an adult with an advanced solid tumor such as melanoma, head and neck, liver or kidney cancer.

This chain connects TRBV30 to TRBJ1-2, with a weak D call TRBD1 (5 bases). CDR3 size: 13 residues. Trimming stripped 0 bases from V and 6 bases from J, with 11 bases between. Germline CDR1 is GTSNPN and CDR2 is SVGIG (reference sequence). The CDR3 nucleotides read TGTGCCTGGAGTGTCCGGGACCTCCATGGCTACACCTTC. Translating it yields CAWSVRDLHGYTF.

This chain joins TRBV5-4 and TRBJ1-2; tentatively, D is TRBD1 (6 bases). V lost 3 bases, J lost 6 bases, and 15 bases lay in between. This CDR3 has 14 amino acids. The germline gives CDR1 SGHNT, CDR2 YYREEE (reference sequence). CDR3 sequence: CASSSDSPRDGYTF. CDR3 bases: TGTGCCAGCAGCTCGGACAGCCCGAGGGATGGCTACACCTTC.

The V gene is TRBV6-5, the J gene TRBJ1-1; perhaps TRBD1 as D (6 bases). CDR1 is MNHEY, CDR2 SVGAGI, per germline. CDR3 length equals 11 residues. V lost 11 bases and J lost 7, with 14 bases in between. CDR3 sequence reads: CAARGGFEAFF. The CDR3 DNA follows: TGTGCCGCCCGAGGGGGTTTTGAAGCTTTCTTT.

In its sample, this clone was seen a few times. The chain carries TRBV6-5 and TRBJ1-5; 7 bases line up with TRBD1. V dropped 6 bases and J dropped 6; count of bases not matched to a gene: 5. The CDR3 length is 13 residues. Germline CDR1 is MNHEY and CDR2 is SVGAGI. CDR3 loop: CASRPTGVQPQHF. As DNA, the CDR3 is TGTGCCAGCAGGCCAACAGGGGTTCAGCCCCAGCATTTT.

The J gene is TRBJ2-2, the V gene TRBV5-1; TRBD1 might be the D (6 bases). Germline assignment: CDR1 SGHRS and CDR2 YFSETQ. CDR3 length equals 15 residues. V was cut by 4 bases and J by 5 bases, with 15 bases left in between. CDR3 sequence: CASSGDTYGTGELFF. The CDR3 coding sequence is TGCGCCAGCAGCGGGGACACTTATGGGACCGGGGAGCTGTTTTTT. Drawing the rest from reference TRBV5-1 and TRBJ2-2, the complete variable domain is KAGVTQTPRYLIKTRGQQVTLSCSPISGHRSVSWYQQTPGQGLQFLFEYFSETQRNKGNFPGRFSGRQFSNSRSEMNVSTLELGDSALYLCASSGDTYGTGELFFGEGSRLTVL.

This clone has a single count. The chain couples TRBV28 to TRBJ2-7; TRBD2 agrees at 10 bases. The CDR3 sequence is 17 residues long. The junction had 9 bases not matched to a gene; V was cut back by 4 bases and J by 0 bases. Germline assignment: CDR1 MDHEN and CDR2 SYDVKM. CDR3 amino acids: CASSSTLAGLTSYEQYF. The CDR3 nucleotides are TGTGCCAGCAGTTCCACACTAGCGGGGCTTACCTCCTACGAGCAGTACTTC.

The chain combines TRBV4-3 with TRBJ2-5; a weak D match, TRBD1 (6 bases). Germline V CDR1 and CDR2: LGHNA, YSLEER. The V and J ends lost 0 bases and 1 base respectively, with 15 bases between them. The CDR3 spans 17 residues. Written as DNA, the CDR3 is TGCGCCAGCAGCCAAGATGGGCAGGGCAGGGGCCAAGAGACCCAGTACTTC. It yields the protein CASSQDGQGRGQETQYF.

The rearrangement links TRBV6-5 to TRBJ2-7; 10 bases agree with TRBD1. Germline V gene sequence: CDR1 MNHEY, CDR2 SVGAGI. The CDR3 extends over 15 amino acids. Trimming cost V 4 bases and J 0 bases; bases outside gene matches: 3. CDR3 sequence reads: CASSWGQGFSYEQYF. CDR3 bases: TGTGCCAGCAGTTGGGGACAGGGGTTCTCCTACGAGCAGTACTTC.

The chain couples TRBV7-2 to TRBJ2-1; D is unclear. The CDR3 loop spans 14 amino acids. Germline V CDR1 and CDR2: SGHTA, FQGNSA. V gave up 0 bases and J gave up 5 bases, with 8 bases separating them. This CDR3 reads CASSLALVDNEQFF. In nucleotides, the CDR3 is TGTGCCAGCAGCTTAGCGTTAGTGGACAATGAGCAGTTCTTC.

As concerns this clone: The germline gene is not matched at one end of the junction; a read error may be the cause. This chain links TRBV30 with TRBJ2-7; TRBD2 aligns across 12 bases. CDR3 length: 13 residues. CDR1 and CDR2 (germline): GTSNPN, SVGIG (reference sequence). The CDR3 DNA sequence: TGTGCCTGGAGTACCGAACTAGCGGGAGGTATGGACTTC. It codes for CAWSTELAGGMDF.

This chain uses TRBV29-1 with TRBJ1-5; D may be TRBD1 (6 bases). From germline, CDR1 is SQVTM and CDR2 ANQGSEA. Trimming shortened V by 5 bases and J by 2 bases, and 10 bases separated the two germline ends. The CDR3 contains 13 residues. The CDR3 is CSVQSGGNQPQHF. DNA for the CDR3: TGCAGCGTTCAATCAGGGGGCAATCAGCCCCAGCATTTT.

V and J are TRBV2 and TRBJ1-5, with D unclear. Trimming stripped 6 bases from V and 1 base from J, with 13 bases between. The germline CDR1 and CDR2 sequences are SNHLY and FYNNEI. The CDR3 extends over 15 amino acids. CDR3 residues: CASSPLVKSNQPQHF. The CDR3 bases are TGTGCCAGCAGCCCATTGGTCAAAAGCAATCAGCCCCAGCATTTT.

The rearrangement uses TRBV7-6 and TRBJ2-1, with TRBD2 matching 8 bases. Germline CDR1 reads SGHVS; CDR2 reads FNYEAQ. This CDR3 is 17 amino acids long. V lost 4 bases, J lost 0 bases, and 8 bases stayed unmatched. The CDR3 coding sequence is TGTGCCAGCAGCTCCCTCTCCGGGACTAGCTCCTACAATGAGCAGTTCTTC. Translated, it gives CASSSLSGTSSYNEQFF.

The chain combines TRBV5-1 with TRBJ2-3; D call uncertain. Germline CDR1 and CDR2: SGHRS and YFSETQ. Trimming shortened V by 1 base and J by 5 bases, and 11 bases separated the two germline ends. The CDR3 covers 14 residues. The CDR3 region is CASSLSPSGDTQYF. CDR3 in DNA: TGCGCCAGCAGCTTGTCCCCTTCAGGAGATACGCAGTATTTT.

The chain recombines TRBV7-8 with TRBJ1-3; perhaps TRBD1 as D (5 bases). Trimming stripped 3 bases from V and 8 bases from J, with 5 bases between. The CDR3 is 11 residues long. Germline-derived CDR1 and CDR2 are SGHVS and FQNEAQ. The CDR3 spells CASSLGDTIYF. CDR3 coding DNA: TGTGCCAGCAGCTTGGGGGACACCATATATTTT.